A single sample gave rise to the 24 T cell receptor beta chains below, sequenced in a study of shared clonotypes between healthy human individuals. CD45RO-negative CD8 cells positively selected for CCR7 made up the naive population, which excluded terminally differentiated effector memory CD45RA+ cells. TCRdb keeps only in-frame clones here, not all; method: immunoSEQ multiplex PCR. The data show hundreds of thousands of clones, with 80% to 95% seen just once and around 24% held by the top ten. Material: naive CD8+ T cells sorted from blood. The receptors were gathered from a man in his thirties or forties in good health.

The CDR3 bases are TGTGCCAGCAGCCAGACCGGGACAGCAACCTACGAGCAGTACTTC. Residues: CASSQTGTATYEQYF. The chain carries TRBV14 and TRBJ2-5; TRBD1 matches 7 bases. The end of the DNA aligns better with TRBJ2-7, so the J call may be wrong. Germline loops: CDR1 SGHDN, CDR2 FVKESK. CDR3 size: 15 residues.

This rearrangement joins TRBV15 to TRBJ1-5; TRBD1 might be the D (6 bases). Germline V CDR1 and CDR2: LNHNV, YYDKDF (reference sequence). The CDR3 consists of 14 residues. V lost 6 bases, J lost 0 bases, and 9 bases lay in between. The CDR3 DNA sequence: TGTGCCACCAGGGACAGCTATAGCAATCAGCCCCAGCATTTT. Translating gives CATRDSYSNQPQHF.

The chain has TRBV10-3 and TRBJ2-7; 7 bases line up with TRBD1. Losses at the gene ends were 5 bases for V and 0 bases for J; bases not matched to a gene: 10. The CDR3 loop spans 16 amino acids. Germline values: CDR1 ENHRY, CDR2 SYGVKD. The CDR3 DNA follows: TGTGCCATCAGTACATCTTGGGACAGTAGCTCCTACGAGCAGTACTTC. Protein: CAISTSWDSSSYEQYF.

The chain carries TRBV28 and TRBJ1-2; TRBD1 is a possible D gene (5 bases). Trimming left V 6 bases short and J 8 bases short, with 16 bases between. Germline-derived CDR1 and CDR2 are MDHEN and SYDVKM. This CDR3 is 13 amino acids long. The chain's CDR3 is CASSKRRRDGYTF. The DNA for the CDR3 is TGTGCCAGCAGCAAAAGAAGAAGGGACGGCTACACCTTC.

The rearrangement uses TRBV2 and TRBJ2-1, with 8 nucleotides matching TRBD2. The junction had 11 bases not matched to a gene; V was cut back by 6 bases and J by 1 base. Germline CDR1 and CDR2: SNHLY and FYNNEI. This CDR3 has 17 amino acids. CDR3 coding DNA: TGTGCCAGCAGCGGAGATAGCGGGGATAAGTCCTACAATGAGCAGTTCTTC. Protein product: CASSGDSGDKSYNEQFF.

This clone was found once. The chain has TRBV2 and TRBJ1-3, with a possible D match to TRBD1 (6 bases). Germline V gene data show CDR1 as SNHLY and CDR2 as FYNNEI. The CDR3 consists of 17 residues. V was pared by 3 bases and J by 0 bases, with 15 bases between. CDR3 DNA: TGTGCCAGCAGTGAGGGGGGCTTAGGGTCCTCTGGAAACACCATATATTTT. Encoded protein: CASSEGGLGSSGNTIYF.

The rearrangement links TRBV7-9 to TRBJ2-7; D tentatively fits TRBD1 or TRBD2 (5 bases each). V was trimmed by 4 bases and J by 6 bases, leaving 25 bases between them. The V gene's germline CDR1 is SEHNR and CDR2 FQNEAQ (reference sequence). The CDR3 runs to 17 residues. The CDR3 DNA follows: TGTGCCAGCAGCTCCCCCCCCCGGGACGCACTGAGCGGCGAGCAGTACTTC. It specifies CASSSPPRDALSGEQYF.

The V call is TRBV7-9, the J call TRBJ2-2; the D gene is possibly TRBD2 (6 bases). V was pared by 3 bases and J by 1 base, with 12 bases between. The germline V gene encodes CDR1 SEHNR and CDR2 FQNEAQ (reference sequence). The CDR3 totals 16 residues. CDR3: CASSFPAGLNTGELFF. CDR3 coding DNA: TGTGCCAGCAGCTTTCCGGCGGGGCTGAACACCGGGGAGCTGTTTTTT.

V is TRBV7-9 and J is TRBJ1-1; unclear D gene. V lost 1 base and J 3 bases, leaving 18 bases between the germline ends. Germline lookup yields CDR1 SEHNR and CDR2 FQNEAQ (reference sequence). This CDR3 has 17 amino acids. The CDR3 bases are TGTGCCAGCAGCTTAGTCCCCCCGACTTCTGTGTACACTGAAGCTTTCTTT. As protein: CASSLVPPTSVYTEAFF.

The rearrangement joins TRBV7-9 to TRBJ1-1; D might be TRBD1 (6 bases). This CDR3 comprises 16 residues. V was shortened by 5 bases and J by 4 bases, with 20 bases between the two germline ends. Germline assignment: CDR1 SEHNR and CDR2 FQNEAQ (reference sequence). CDR3 nucleotides: TGTGCCAGCAGCCCCTCCCCAGGGGAGTTTCGCACTGAAGCTTTCTTT. Translated, it gives CASSPSPGEFRTEAFF.

The chain has TRBV11-2 and TRBJ2-1; perhaps TRBD2 as D (5 bases). Trimming shortened V by 5 bases and J by 2 bases, and 10 bases separated the two germline ends. The CDR3 is 14 amino acids. CDR1 and CDR2 from the germline V gene are SGHAT and FQNNGV. This chain's CDR3 is CASSLRTPYNEQFF. The CDR3 DNA is TGTGCCAGCAGCCTCAGGACTCCCTACAATGAGCAGTTCTTC.

The chain combines TRBV7-9 with TRBJ2-1; tentatively, D is TRBD2 (6 bases). The CDR3 is 16 residues long. Trimming took 3 bases from V and 0 from J, leaving 12 bases between them. Looked up from germline, CDR1 is SEHNR and CDR2 is FQNEAQ (reference sequence). This CDR3 reads CASSFGGMTSYNEQFF. The CDR3, as DNA: TGTGCCAGCAGCTTTGGCGGGATGACCTCCTACAATGAGCAGTTCTTC.

The chain has TRBV4-1 and TRBJ2-1, with unresolved D. This CDR3 has 16 residues. Trimming took off 1 base at V and 0 bases at J, with 10 bases between the two ends. Germline V gene lookup returns CDR1 MGHRA and CDR2 YSYEKL. CDR3 region: CASSQGRLSSYNEQFF. The CDR3 coding sequence is TGCGCCAGCAGCCAAGGCCGTCTGAGCTCCTACAATGAGCAGTTCTTC.

The chain links TRBV27 to TRBJ2-2, with TRBD1 identical over 7 bases. The CDR3 contains 17 residues. V lost 3 bases, J lost 1 base, and 8 bases stayed unmatched. Looked up from germline, CDR1 is MNHEY and CDR2 is SMNVEV (reference sequence). Here the CDR3 reads CASSLIRTGLNTGELFF. In DNA, the CDR3 is TGTGCCAGCAGTTTGATTCGGACAGGCTTGAACACCGGGGAGCTGTTTTTT.

This chain links TRBV10-1 with TRBJ2-7; either TRBD1 or TRBD2 may supply D (5 bases each). Germline CDR1 WNHNN, CDR2 SYGVQD (reference sequence). Deletions cut 3 bases from V and 2 bases from J, with 11 bases between. This CDR3 has 14 residues. CDR3 DNA: TGCGCCAGCAGTGATAGGGAGACAGCCTACGAGCAGTACTTC. Its translation: CASSDRETAYEQYF.

The chain is built from TRBV6-1 and TRBJ1-1; unclear D gene. This CDR3 spans 15 amino acids. CDR1 is MNHNS, CDR2 SASEGT, per germline. The germline V and J ends were trimmed by 3 bases and 0 bases, with 11 bases remaining between them. This CDR3 reads CASSDRRIMNTEAFF. In nucleotides, the CDR3 is TGTGCCAGCAGTGACCGACGGATTATGAACACTGAAGCTTTCTTT.

The V call is TRBV10-3, the J call TRBJ2-5; D may correspond to TRBD1 or TRBD2 (6 bases each). Trimming pared 3 bases from V and 4 bases from J, leaving 12 bases between. From germline, CDR1 is ENHRY and CDR2 SYGVKD. This CDR3 region has 14 residues. The CDR3 spells CAISEPEGGETQYF. In DNA, the CDR3 is TGTGCCATCAGTGAACCGGAGGGGGGAGAGACCCAGTACTTC.

The gene calls are TRBV19 and TRBJ1-1, with D unclear. In germline, CDR1 is LNHDA, CDR2 SQIVND (reference sequence). V shed 2 bases and J shed 1 base, with 5 bases lying between them. This CDR3 contains 13 residues. This CDR3 reads CASSILTNTEAFF. As DNA, the CDR3 is TGTGCCAGTAGTATATTGACGAACACTGAAGCTTTCTTT. Drawing the rest from reference TRBV19 and TRBJ1-1, the complete variable domain is DGGITQSPKYLFRKEGQNVTLSCEQNLNHDAMYWYRQDPGQGLRLIYYSQIVNDFQKGDIAEGYSVSREKKESFPLTVTSAQKNPTAFYLCASSILTNTEAFFGQGTRLTVV.

The chain uses TRBV5-5 and TRBJ1-4; 11 positions agree with TRBD1. This CDR3 has 15 residues. The germline V gene has CDR1 SGHKS and CDR2 YYEKEE (reference sequence). J lost 6 bases, V lost 3 bases, and 4 bases had no gene match. CDR3 sequence (DNA): TGTGCCAGCAGCTCCAGGACAGGGGGCGATGAAAAACTGTTTTTT. This sequence encodes CASSSRTGGDEKLFF.

CDR3 nucleotide sequence: TGTGCCAGCACTGGGGAACGGGACAACCCCTACGAGCAGTACTTC. Translated, it gives CASTGERDNPYEQYF. This sequence joins TRBV7-8 and TRBJ2-7; possibly TRBD1 for D (6 bases). V was trimmed by 7 bases and J by 2 bases, leaving 18 bases between them. The CDR3 has 15 residues. Per the germline V gene, CDR1 is SGHVS and CDR2 is FQNEAQ.

For the CDR3, the DNA is TGTGCCAGCAGCTTAGGGACAGCCGAAAAACTGTTTTTT. This encodes CASSLGTAEKLFF. This chain joins TRBV7-6 and TRBJ1-4, with D perhaps TRBD1 (6 bases). The V gene lost 1 base and the J gene lost 8 bases, with 8 bases spanning the gap. From germline, CDR1 is SGHVS and CDR2 FNYEAQ. The CDR3 is 13 residues long.

The rearrangement links TRBV7-9 to TRBJ1-2; D ambiguous. V was shortened by 5 bases and J by 3 bases, with 10 bases between the two germline ends. Germline assignment: CDR1 SEHNR and CDR2 FQNEAQ (reference sequence). The CDR3 runs 13 residues. CDR3 residues: CASSRVEHYGYTF. In nucleotides, the CDR3 is TGTGCCAGCAGCCGCGTGGAACACTATGGCTACACCTTC.

Points on this clone: Sequence at one end of the junction differs from germline and may be a read error. The gene calls are TRBV20-1 and TRBJ2-1; no reliable D call. Germline values: CDR1 DFQATT, CDR2 SNEGSKA (reference sequence). The CDR3 sequence is 10 residues long. DNA for the CDR3: TGCAGTGCTAGAGAAGGCCTTTTAATCTTC. It codes for CSAREGLLIF.

A few counts support this clone. The CDR3, as DNA: TGTGCCAGCAGCGCAGCCGGGACCTACAATGAGCAGTTCTTC. Translated: CASSAAGTYNEQFF. The V call is TRBV13, the J call TRBJ2-1; D possibly corresponds to TRBD2 (5 bases). Trimming shortened V by 5 bases and J by 2 bases, and 10 bases separated the two germline ends. Germline V gene data show CDR1 as PRHDT and CDR2 as FYEKMQ (reference sequence). There are 14 residues in the CDR3.